This T cell receptor (beta chain) was captured in a study of OX40 agonist ivuxolimab in advanced cancers. Sequencing used immunoSEQ multiplex PCR; TCRdb keeps in-frame clones, though not all of them. The data show some 81,000 clones, 85% seen once. Germline V gives CDR1 SGHTA, CDR2 FQGNSA. The germline V and J ends were trimmed by 5 bases and 2 bases, with 19 bases remaining between them. There are 16 residues in the CDR3. This TCR derives from an adult with an advanced solid tumor such as melanoma, head and neck, liver or kidney cancer. V is TRBV7-2 and J is TRBJ2-7, with D maybe TRBD1 (7 bases). The source material was CD4+ or CD8+ T cells sorted from blood, sampled in a trial of the OX40 agonist ivuxolimab. In nucleotides, the CDR3 is TGTGCCAGCAGCCCGCAGGGGGGACCAAGACCCTACGAGCAGTACTTC. Translated, it gives CASSPQGGPRPYEQYF.